These 2 T cell receptor beta chains share one sample of origin, sequenced in a study of OX40 agonist ivuxolimab in advanced cancers. Sequenced by immunoSEQ multiplex PCR; TCRdb stores in-frame clones only, minus some. The table shows around 39,000 clones, with 88% occurring only once. The specimen comprised CD4+ or CD8+ T cells sorted from blood, sampled in a trial of the OX40 agonist ivuxolimab. The receptors originated from an adult with an advanced solid tumor such as melanoma, head and neck, liver or kidney cancer.

The sample holds one count of this clone. The CDR3 reads CASQREVTDTQYF. The CDR3 DNA reads as TGCGCCAGCCAACGGGAGGTCACAGATACGCAGTATTTT. The genes are TRBV5-1 and TRBJ2-3, with 7 bases lining up with TRBD2. With 7 bases clipped from V and 2 bases from J, the junction kept 4 bases outside the gene matches. Germline loops: CDR1 SGHRS, CDR2 YFSETQ. This CDR3 comprises 13 residues.

The V and J genes are TRBV6-9 and TRBJ1-5; D perhaps matches TRBD1 (6 bases). V lost 6 bases to trimming and J lost 7 bases, with 7 bases between them. Germline CDR1 and CDR2: MNHGY and SVAAGI. The CDR3 totals 11 residues. CDR3 in amino acids: CASSQGQPQHF. The DNA for the CDR3 is TGTGCCAGCAGCCAGGGGCAGCCCCAGCATTTT.